These 15 T cell receptor beta chains were sequenced from one sample in a study of T cells in Graves' hyperthyroidism and ophthalmopathy. Amplification of TCR beta CDR3 regions was performed using RNA transcripts as template. RT-PCR in the first round (using the HTBI primer set) targeted the TCR CDR3. TCRdb itself ran the multiplex PCR reads through MiXCR, one entry per CDR3 protein. Of 550,000 to 700,000 distinct CDR3 sequences detected, roughly 15% appear once; the ten largest clones hold over 3.5%. What was sequenced was blood. Receptors originate from a woman aged 40 to 49 with Graves' ophthalmopathy.

As to this clonotype: A much larger clone differs by one base, so this may be a read error. The chain uses TRBV19 and TRBJ1-5, with D unclear. The germline CDR1 and CDR2 sequences are LNHDA and SQIVND (reference sequence). The CDR3 loop spans 14 amino acids. CDR3 region: CASIIVGGGQPQHF. CDR3 nucleotides: TGTGCCAGTATTATAGTAGGCGGTGGTCAGCCCCAGCATTTT.

This clonotype was found a few times. The genes are TRBV9 and TRBJ2-5; a weak D match, TRBD2 (5 bases). CDR3 length: 15 amino acids. Germline CDR1 and CDR2: SGDLS and YYNGEE. V was shortened by 1 base and J by 2 bases, with 12 bases between the two germline ends. The CDR3 region has the DNA TGTGCCAGCAGCGTAATTGGGCGGGCTCAAGAGACCCAGTACTTC. Translation gives CASSVIGRAQETQYF.

The CDR3 region is CASGPQGAGAEAFF. CDR3 DNA sequence: TGTGCCAGCGGACCTCAGGGGGCTGGCGCTGAAGCTTTCTTT. J is TRBJ1-1 and V is TRBV6-2 or TRBV6-3, with 8 bases lining up with TRBD1. Trimming at V came to 8 bases and at J to 6 bases, leaving 11 bases not matched to a gene. Germline CDR1 is MNHEY and CDR2 is SVGEGT. This CDR3 is 14 amino acids long.

The chain recombines TRBV10-1 with TRBJ1-5; TRBD1 might be the D (5 bases). This CDR3 region has 13 residues. Germline V CDR1 and CDR2: WNHNN, SYGVQD (reference sequence). Trimming removed 0 bases at V and 6 bases at J, with 6 bases between. The CDR3 loop is CASSESGVQPQHF. As DNA, the CDR3 is TGCGCCAGCAGTGAGTCAGGGGTTCAGCCCCAGCATTTT.

This clonotype was counted ten times or more. The genes are TRBV6-2 or TRBV6-3 and TRBJ1-2, with TRBD1 matching over 9 bases. Germline V gene data show CDR1 as MNHEY and CDR2 as SVGEGT. V was pared by 4 bases and J by 8 bases, with 20 bases of the junction left unmatched. The CDR3 runs to 18 residues. CDR3 bases: TGTGCCAGCAGTTTAGACCCCGGGACAGGGAGCAGGGAGAGGGGCTACACCTTC. Encoded protein: CASSLDPGTGSRERGYTF.

Ten or more counts support this clonotype. The chain is built from TRBV6-2 or TRBV6-3 and TRBJ1-1; D unresolved. CDR3 length equals 13 residues. Trimming removed 2 bases at V and 6 bases at J, with 10 bases between. Germline CDR1 and CDR2: MNHEY and SVGEGT. The CDR3 DNA follows: TGTGCCAGCAGTTACCGTCAATACTCTGAAGCTTTCTTT. Its protein product is CASSYRQYSEAFF.

This clonotype was observed at least ten times. The chain employs TRBV15 and TRBJ1-3; tentative D call: TRBD1 (6 bases). This CDR3 has 16 amino acids. The V gene lost 3 bases and the J gene lost 0 bases, with 12 bases spanning the gap. Per germline, CDR1 LNHNV and CDR2 YYDKDF (reference sequence). The CDR3 sequence: CATSSRDKRSGNTIYF. CDR3 nucleotide sequence: TGTGCCACCAGCAGCCGGGACAAACGCTCTGGAAACACCATATATTTT. Together with reference TRBV15 and TRBJ1-3, the CDR3 gives the full variable domain: DAMVIQNPRYQVTQFGKPVTLSCSQTLNHNVMYWYQQKSSQAPKLLFHYYDKDFNNEADTPDNFQSRRPNTSFCFLDIRSPGLGDTAMYLCATSSRDKRSGNTIYFGEGSWLTVV.

This clonotype appeared many times. J is TRBJ2-7 and V is TRBV6-5; the match to TRBD1 covers 7 bases. With V trimmed by 7 bases and J by 3 bases, 9 bases remained unmatched. The CDR3 is 14 amino acids. Germline lookup yields CDR1 MNHEY and CDR2 SVGAGI. Here the CDR3 DNA reads TGTGCCAGCAACCAAGCCGGGACAGACTACGAGCAGTACTTC. Translating it yields CASNQAGTDYEQYF.

Turning to this clonotype: Being one base from a much bigger clone, this may be a read error. As DNA, the CDR3 is TGTGCCAGCAGGGGACAGGGGGTCTCTGAAGCTTTCTTT. Its protein product is CASRGQGVSEAFF. The chain couples TRBV6-1 to TRBJ1-1, with TRBD1 matching over 11 bases. V lost 6 bases to trimming and J lost 6 bases; unmatched junction nucleotides: 3. Per germline, CDR1 MNHNS and CDR2 SASEGT. This CDR3 has 13 amino acids.

This clonotype was detected ten times or more. The rearrangement links TRBV2 to TRBJ2-5; the D is unclear. V lost 0 bases to trimming and J lost 5 bases, with 4 bases between them. Germline V gene sequence: CDR1 SNHLY, CDR2 FYNNEI. This CDR3 is built from 12 residues. The CDR3 nucleotides are TGTGCCAGCAGTGAAGCGGTGGAGACCCAGTACTTC. Amino acid sequence: CASSEAVETQYF.

In this sample, this clonotype turned up many times. The chain employs TRBV30 and TRBJ2-5, with 11 bases matching TRBD2. V shed 3 bases, J shed 2 bases, and the junction held 8 bases outside the gene matches. The length of the CDR3 is 16 residues. Germline CDR1 reads GTSNPN; CDR2 reads SVGIG (reference sequence). CDR3 DNA sequence: TGTGCCTGGAGGGCCCCGGGACTAGCGGCTCAAGAGACCCAGTACTTC. Translating gives CAWRAPGLAAQETQYF. Complete variable domain (other parts from reference TRBV30 and TRBJ2-5): SQTIHQWPATLVQPVGSPLSLECTVEGTSNPNLYWYRQAAGRGLQLLFYSVGIGQISSEVPQNLSASRPQDRQFILSSKKLLLSDSGFYLCAWRAPGLAAQETQYFGPGTRLLVL.

The V and J genes are TRBV20-1 and TRBJ2-7; 10 bases match TRBD1. The CDR3 runs to 14 residues. The germline V gene encodes CDR1 DFQATT and CDR2 SNEGSKA (reference sequence). V lost 5 bases and J lost 7; bases outside the gene matches: 11. In DNA form, the CDR3 reads TGCAGTGCTGGGACCGGACAGGGGGAGGAGGAGCAGTACTTC. Translating it yields CSAGTGQGEEEQYF.

This clonotype was counted at least ten times. J is TRBJ2-7 and V is TRBV7-8, with TRBD1 identical over 8 bases. Trimming at V came to 4 bases and at J to 1 base, leaving 9 bases not matched to a gene. Germline CDR1 SGHVS, CDR2 FQNEAQ. This CDR3 has 16 residues. The CDR3 loop reads CASSSPGQVISYEQYF. CDR3 DNA sequence: TGTGCCAGCAGCTCGCCGGGACAGGTCATATCCTACGAGCAGTACTTC.

This clonotype came up many times. CDR3 nucleotides: TGCAGTGCTAGAGCACCCTATCCCGGAGGGACAGTGGGGACCGGGGAGCTGTTTTTT. Residues: CSARAPYPGGTVGTGELFF. The rearrangement links TRBV20-1 to TRBJ2-2; possibly TRBD1 for D (7 bases). Germline assignment: CDR1 DFQATT and CDR2 SNEGSKA (reference sequence). This CDR3 has 19 residues. V dropped 1 base and J dropped 5 bases, with 26 bases sitting between them.

The table lists this clonotype with many counts. The chain employs TRBV27 and TRBJ1-5, with a possible D match to TRBD1 (5 bases). There are 15 residues in the CDR3. From germline, CDR1 is MNHEY and CDR2 SMNVEV (reference sequence). Deletions cut 5 bases from V and 3 bases from J, with 14 bases between. The DNA for the CDR3 is TGTGCCAGCAGTCCCATAGGACACCACAATCAGCCCCAGCATTTT. Its translation is CASSPIGHHNQPQHF.